The 25 T cell receptor beta chains reported below all come from one sample, sequenced in a study of vaccination and CD4 T cells after COVID-19. Stated treatment: roughly nine-day PBMC culture with coronavirus spike peptide pools or control peptides (ViraFEST assay). These TCRs' antigens remain unknown. Cultured CD4+ T cells had their DNA profiled by the Oncomine TCR Beta short-read assay. MiXCR was run by TCRdb on the PCR reads, yielding one entry per CDR3 protein. This table holds tens of thousands of distinct CDR3 sequences, less than 80% found once. Sample: CD4+ T cells from blood, cultured in vitro, taken before SARS-CoV-2 vaccination. Receptors originate from a human donor who received a COVID-19 vaccine.

This chain connects TRBV6-1 to TRBJ1-2; D perhaps matches TRBD1 (6 bases). The ends were cut back, 7 bases at V and 4 bases at J, with 19 bases in the middle. Germline CDR1 reads MNHNS; CDR2 reads SASEGT. This CDR3 has 15 amino acids. The CDR3 here is CASNGQTKYFYGYTF. The CDR3 DNA reads TGTGCCAGCAACGGACAGACAAAATACTTCTATGGCTACACCTTC.

This clonotype was detected a few times. J is TRBJ2-7 and V is TRBV19, with 10 bases identical to TRBD1. Germline values: CDR1 LNHDA, CDR2 SQIVND (reference sequence). This CDR3 has 17 residues. Trimming at V came to 3 bases and at J to 3 bases, leaving 11 bases not matched to a gene. CDR3 sequence reads: CASSIRAGQGEYYEQYF. In nucleotides, the CDR3 is TGTGCCAGTAGTATTAGAGCTGGACAGGGGGAGTACTACGAGCAGTACTTC.

This clonotype was recorded a few times. The rearrangement joins TRBV10-3 to TRBJ2-5, with 7 positions matching TRBD1. The CDR3 runs 16 residues. The V segment lost 2 bases and the J segment 5 bases; nucleotides outside the gene matches: 11. From germline, CDR1 is ENHRY and CDR2 SYGVKD. Here the CDR3 reads CAISEIGGEVGETQYF. The CDR3 nucleotides read TGTGCCATCAGTGAGATAGGGGGCGAGGTCGGGGAGACCCAGTACTTC.

This sequence joins TRBV6-2 or TRBV6-3 and TRBJ1-3; D is undetermined. Germline CDR1 MNHEY, CDR2 SVGEGT. This CDR3 has 18 amino acids. Trimming left V 0 bases short and J 3 bases short, with 18 bases between. The DNA for the CDR3 is TGTGCCAGCAGTTACTCGGAGGTAGGGTTCGGAATTGGAAACACCATATATTTT. Amino acids: CASSYSEVGFGIGNTIYF.

The CDR3 nucleotides read TGTGCCAGCATACCCCTACGGAGGGCTAGCGGGGGCACAGATACGCAGTATTTT. Its protein is CASIPLRRASGGTDTQYF. This chain uses TRBV6-1 with TRBJ2-3, with 9 bases fitting TRBD2. CDR1 is MNHNS, CDR2 SASEGT, per germline. This CDR3 has 18 amino acids. Germline trimming cut 7 bases from V and 1 base from J; bases unmatched to any gene: 15.

This chain connects TRBV28 to TRBJ2-7, with 8 bases matching TRBD1. The V segment lost 6 bases and the J segment 6 bases; nucleotides outside the gene matches: 13. This CDR3 has 15 residues. Germline CDR1 reads MDHEN; CDR2 reads SYDVKM. The DNA of the CDR3 is TGTGCCAGCAGATCTACCGGGACAGGACTGCTCGAGCAGTACTTC. It codes for CASRSTGTGLLEQYF.

The V call is TRBV19, the J call TRBJ2-2; D is undetermined. Germline loops: CDR1 LNHDA, CDR2 SQIVND (reference sequence). The CDR3 totals 16 residues. V was clipped by 5 bases and J by 4 bases, with 17 bases between them. In nucleotides, the CDR3 is TGTGCCAGTAGTCCCGAGACGGAAGGGATCACCGGGGAGCTGTTTTTT. This encodes CASSPETEGITGELFF.

The chain has TRBV20-1 and TRBJ2-7; no clear D gene. The germline CDR1 and CDR2 sequences are DFQATT and SNEGSKA (reference sequence). The CDR3 has 13 amino acids. V gave up 6 bases and J gave up 0 bases, with 12 bases separating them. This chain's CDR3 is CSAPAAASYEQYF. The CDR3 DNA sequence: TGCAGTGCCCCCGCGGCAGCCTCCTACGAGCAGTACTTC.

The rearrangement links TRBV2 to TRBJ2-3; D is uncertain. Trimming took off 6 bases at V and 2 bases at J, with 6 bases between the two ends. This CDR3 spans 12 amino acids. CDR1 is SNHLY, CDR2 FYNNEI, per germline. Here the CDR3 reads CASSKVTDTQYF. CDR3 in DNA: TGTGCCAGCAGCAAAGTCACAGATACGCAGTATTTT.

The chain has TRBV10-3 and TRBJ1-2; 10 bases are a match to TRBD1. Germline loops: CDR1 ENHRY, CDR2 SYGVKD. The junction had 8 bases not matched to a gene; V was cut back by 10 bases and J by 3 bases. The CDR3 extends over 14 amino acids. The CDR3 DNA reads as TGTGCCACATCCGGGACAGGGGCCGACTATGGCTACACCTTC. This encodes CATSGTGADYGYTF.

The chain couples TRBV7-9 to TRBJ2-3; the D gene is possibly TRBD2 (5 bases). The CDR3 is made up of 14 amino acids. Trimming removed 5 bases from V and 0 bases from J, with 9 bases in between. Germline V lookup: CDR1 SEHNR, CDR2 FQNEAQ (reference sequence). CDR3 sequence reads: CASSLAGSTDTQYF. CDR3 bases: TGTGCCAGCAGCCTGGCGGGCAGCACAGATACGCAGTATTTT.

This clonotype showed up just a few times. J is TRBJ1-6 and V is TRBV19, with 9 bases that match TRBD1. The CDR3 extends over 15 amino acids. Trimming cost V 3 bases and J 9 bases; bases outside gene matches: 6. Germline-derived CDR1 and CDR2 are LNHDA and SQIVND (reference sequence). CDR3 sequence reads: CASSISGQGASPLHF. The DNA for the CDR3 is TGTGCCAGTAGTATCTCGGGACAGGGCGCTTCACCCCTCCACTTT. The whole variable domain, filled in from reference TRBV19 and TRBJ1-6, reads DGGITQSPKYLFRKEGQNVTLSCEQNLNHDAMYWYRQDPGQGLRLIYYSQIVNDFQKGDIAEGYSVSREKKESFPLTVTSAQKNPTAFYLCASSISGQGASPLHFGNGTRLTVT.

The chain carries TRBV10-3 and TRBJ2-2; TRBD2 matches at 8 bases. Per the germline V gene, CDR1 is ENHRY and CDR2 is SYGVKD. CDR3 length equals 14 residues. V lost 7 bases, J lost 1 base, and 2 bases stayed unmatched. For the CDR3, the DNA is TGTGCCATCAAACGGGGGGGGAACACCGGGGAGCTGTTTTTT. Protein product: CAIKRGGNTGELFF.

Only a few counts were recorded for this clonotype. The chain is built from TRBV19 and TRBJ1-1; 10 bases are shared with TRBD1. J gave up 10 bases and V 4 bases, and 0 bases lay outside the gene matches. The CDR3 runs to 11 residues. CDR1 LNHDA and CDR2 SQIVND come from the germline V gene (reference sequence). The CDR3 DNA is TGTGCCAGTAGTAGGACAGGGGGAGCTTTCTTT. Protein product: CASSRTGGAFF. Full variable domain (remainder filled in from reference TRBV19 and TRBJ1-1): DGGITQSPKYLFRKEGQNVTLSCEQNLNHDAMYWYRQDPGQGLRLIYYSQIVNDFQKGDIAEGYSVSREKKESFPLTVTSAQKNPTAFYLCASSRTGGAFFGQGTRLTVV.

V usage is TRBV3-1 and J usage is TRBJ2-5; 13 nucleotides line up with TRBD2. Germline CDR1 is LGHDT and CDR2 is YNNKEL (reference sequence). The CDR3 covers 16 residues. After removal of 1 base from V and 3 bases from J, the junction contained 2 bases not matched to a gene. The CDR3, as DNA: TGTGCCAGCAGCCAAGCCACTAGCGGGGGGGAAGAGACCCAGTACTTC. This codes for CASSQATSGGEETQYF.

This rearrangement joins TRBV20-1 to TRBJ1-5; TRBD1 agrees at 9 bases. V gave up 5 bases and J gave up 6 bases; unmatched junction bases: 14. The CDR3 is made up of 16 amino acids. Looked up from germline, CDR1 is DFQATT and CDR2 is SNEGSKA (reference sequence). CDR3 amino acids: CSAYSPGTGIGQPQHF. The CDR3 coding sequence is TGCAGTGCTTACAGTCCCGGGACAGGGATCGGTCAGCCCCAGCATTTT.

The count of this clonotype is one. V usage is TRBV20-1 and J usage is TRBJ1-3, with D hard to call. This CDR3 is built from 15 residues. The V gene lost 1 base and the J gene lost 0 bases, with 10 bases spanning the gap. Germline CDR1 DFQATT, CDR2 SNEGSKA (reference sequence). The DNA of the CDR3 is TGCAGTGCTAGAGGTCCCAATGCCTCTGGAAACACCATATATTTT. Translated, it gives CSARGPNASGNTIYF.

The chain has TRBV3-1 and TRBJ2-4; D is uncertain. Trimming took off 3 bases at V and 6 bases at J, with 15 bases between the two ends. The V gene's germline CDR1 is LGHDT and CDR2 YNNKEL (reference sequence). This CDR3 has 15 residues. In DNA, the CDR3 is TGTGCCAGCAGCCACGATTTATCCCGCGGAAACATTCAGTACTTC. Translated, it gives CASSHDLSRGNIQYF.

This clonotype was seen once. The chain has TRBV30 and TRBJ2-5, with D perhaps TRBD1 (5 bases). Trimming removed 0 bases at V and 5 bases at J, with 10 bases between. Germline lookup yields CDR1 GTSNPN and CDR2 SVGIG (reference sequence). The CDR3 length is 13 residues. CDR3 protein: CAWSVGVRETQYF. CDR3 in DNA: TGTGCCTGGAGTGTAGGGGTGAGGGAGACCCAGTACTTC. Complete variable domain (other parts from reference TRBV30 and TRBJ2-5): SQTIHQWPATLVQPVGSPLSLECTVEGTSNPNLYWYRQAAGRGLQLLFYSVGIGQISSEVPQNLSASRPQDRQFILSSKKLLLSDSGFYLCAWSVGVRETQYFGPGTRLLVL.

This clonotype was observed a handful of times. The V and J genes are TRBV19 and TRBJ2-6; D possibly corresponds to TRBD1 (7 bases). The germline V gene has CDR1 LNHDA and CDR2 SQIVND (reference sequence). Trimming took off 2 bases at V and 1 base at J, with 9 bases between the two ends. This CDR3 is built from 16 residues. CDR3 nucleotide sequence: TGTGCCAGTAGTATACAGGGGGGTTCTGGGGCCAACGTCCTGACTTTC. It is translated as CASSIQGGSGANVLTF. The full variable domain, its missing parts supplied by reference TRBV19 and TRBJ2-6, is DGGITQSPKYLFRKEGQNVTLSCEQNLNHDAMYWYRQDPGQGLRLIYYSQIVNDFQKGDIAEGYSVSREKKESFPLTVTSAQKNPTAFYLCASSIQGGSGANVLTFGAGSRLTVL.

This clonotype was counted only a few times. The chain couples TRBV7-3 to TRBJ2-5; no reliable D call. Per the germline V gene, CDR1 is SGHTA and CDR2 is FQGTGA. Trimming left V 5 bases short and J 4 bases short, with 11 bases between. The CDR3 spans 13 residues. The CDR3 protein is CASSRSWGETQYF. Written as DNA, the CDR3 is TGTGCCAGCAGCCGGTCCTGGGGAGAGACCCAGTACTTC.

V gene TRBV7-2 combines with J gene TRBJ2-3, with 14 bases identical to TRBD2. CDR1 and CDR2 (germline): SGHTA, FQGNSA. Trimming cost V 4 bases and J 9 bases; bases outside gene matches: 12. The CDR3 length is 17 residues. CDR3 sequence reads: CASSSPEGLAGDRTQYF. The CDR3 region has the DNA TGTGCCAGCAGCTCGCCCGAGGGACTAGCGGGGGATCGAACGCAGTATTTT.

V is TRBV10-3 and J is TRBJ1-2, with D unclear. Trimming took 5 bases from V and 4 from J, leaving 14 bases between them. From germline, CDR1 is ENHRY and CDR2 SYGVKD. The CDR3 length is 14 residues. This CDR3 is CAISPTPSGYGYTF. The DNA of the CDR3 is TGTGCCATCAGTCCCACACCAAGCGGCTATGGCTACACCTTC.

This clonotype was detected once. Relative to the germline gene, one junction end is altered; a read error may explain this. The chain couples TRBV7-3 to TRBJ1-2; D not resolved. Germline V gene data show CDR1 as SGHTA and CDR2 as FQGTGA. The CDR3 runs to 12 residues. CDR3 DNA sequence: TGTGCCAGCGGCCCTGATGAGAAATCCTTAATCTTC. This sequence encodes CASGPDEKSLIF.

The chain uses TRBV7-8 and TRBJ2-5, with 9 bases fitting TRBD2. The V segment lost 2 bases and the J segment 12 bases; nucleotides outside the gene matches: 4. The CDR3 length is 12 residues. CDR1 and CDR2 from the germline V gene are SGHVS and FQNEAQ. The CDR3 loop reads CASSLSSGGKYF. The CDR3 coding sequence is TGTGCCAGCAGCTTATCAAGCGGGGGGAAGTACTTC.